The 4 T cell receptor beta chains below come from one sample, sequenced in a study of T cells in localized non-small cell lung cancer. Measured with immunoSEQ multiplex PCR; TCRdb has only the in-frame clones, and not every one. The sample lists about 30,000 clones; 85% to 90% were seen once. Sequencing used peripheral blood, obtained before any cancer treatment. The receptors here all came from a female donor at least 60 years old with stage III squamous cell lung carcinoma.

The chain uses TRBV28 and TRBJ2-7, with 9 bases aligning to TRBD1. Trimming cost V 2 bases and J 9 bases; bases outside gene matches: 11. This CDR3 spans 15 amino acids. The germline V gene has CDR1 MDHEN and CDR2 SYDVKM. The CDR3 DNA follows: TGTGCCAGCAGTTTAATTGGAGGGACAGGGCGGTGGCAGTACTTC. This translates into CASSLIGGTGRWQYF.

The chain recombines TRBV27 with TRBJ1-2; D gene ambiguous. The CDR3 has 9 amino acids. V lost 5 bases and J lost 14, with 9 bases in between. Germline V gene lookup returns CDR1 MNHEY and CDR2 SMNVEV (reference sequence). The CDR3 sequence is CASSIPLTF. The CDR3 coding sequence is TGTGCCAGCAGTATCCCTCTAACCTTC.

The V gene is TRBV11-3, the J gene TRBJ2-1; 8 bases match TRBD1. The V segment lost 4 bases and the J segment 4 bases; nucleotides outside the gene matches: 3. CDR3 length: 14 residues. CDR1 and CDR2 (germline): SGHNT, YENEEA. The CDR3 region is CASSSRTGYNEQFF. CDR3 DNA sequence: TGTGCCAGCAGCTCCCGGACAGGGTACAATGAGCAGTTCTTC. Using reference TRBV11-3 and TRBJ2-1 for the parts outside the CDR3, the full variable domain is EAGVVQSPRYKIIEKKQPVAFWCNPISGHNTLYWYLQNLGQGPELLIRYENEEAVDDSQLPKDRFSAERLKGVDSTLKIQPAELGDSAVYLCASSSRTGYNEQFFGPGTRLTVL.

The chain has TRBV5-6 and TRBJ1-1, with 7 bases lining up with TRBD1. Trimming at V came to 3 bases and at J to 6 bases, leaving 8 bases not matched to a gene. The germline V gene encodes CDR1 SGHDT and CDR2 YYEEEE. The CDR3 consists of 14 residues. For the CDR3, the DNA is TGTGCCAGCAGCTCACCCAGGGGGGTCTCTGAAGCTTTCTTT. It yields the protein CASSSPRGVSEAFF. The variable domain in full, with the rest retrieved from reference TRBV5-6 and TRBJ1-1, is DAGVTQSPTHLIKTRGQQVTLRCSPKSGHDTVSWYQQALGQGPQFIFQYYEEEERQRGNFPDRFSGHQFPNYSSELNVNALLLGDSALYLCASSSPRGVSEAFFGQGTRLTVV.